This TCR beta chain was obtained from a study of blood T cell repertoires in COVID-19. About the research overall: Material from acute and convalescent COVID-19 was sourced from the United States, Italy and Spain. In each case, the material was cDNA or gDNA derived from T cells, B-cell-depleted T cells, or PBMCs.

Generated by immunoSEQ multiplex PCR, the TCRdb table keeps only in-frame clones and is missing some. The table has approximately 120,000 clones, about four fifths seen once. The CDR3 extends over 14 amino acids. Trimming stripped 6 bases from V and 6 bases from J, with 15 bases between. Germline CDR1 MNHEY, CDR2 SVGAGI. This chain connects TRBV6-5 to TRBJ2-1; possibly TRBD1 for D (5 bases). The source material was peripheral blood. This TCR derives from a man aged 80 or over with active or convalescent COVID-19. The CDR3: CASRSHGAANEQFF. The DNA of the CDR3 is TGTGCCAGCAGATCTCATGGGGCAGCCAATGAGCAGTTCTTC.